This is a list of T cell receptor beta chains from one sample in a study of OX40 agonist ivuxolimab in advanced cancers. Clones were sequenced by immunoSEQ multiplex PCR, and TCRdb holds only the in-frame ones, with some missing. Of 72,000 or so clones in the sample, about 85% were seen once. Material: CD4+ or CD8+ T cells sorted from blood, obtained in a trial of the OX40 agonist ivuxolimab. The receptors derive from an adult with an advanced solid tumor such as melanoma, head and neck, liver or kidney cancer. CDR3s include the opening cysteine and the closing phenylalanine or tryptophan. D genes are given only for firm matches. Only some rows state a clone size, as once, few, many or a class for expanded clones.

size: .; V: TRBV6-5; D: TRBD1; J: TRBJ2-3; CDR3: CASKKTGGADTQYF; DNA: TGTGCCAGCAAAAAGACAGGGGGCGCAGATACGCAGTATTTT
size: .; V: TRBV6-6; D: .; J: TRBJ2-5; CDR3: CASARQQLTETQYF; DNA: TGTGCCAGCGCGAGACAGCAATTAACGGAGACCCAGTACTTC
size: .; V: TRBV29-1; D: .; J: TRBJ2-3; CDR3: CSVDEDGNTDTQYF; DNA: TGCAGCGTTGATGAGGACGGAAACACAGATACGCAGTATTTT
size: .; V: TRBV5-1; D: TRBD1; J: TRBJ1-2; CDR3: CASSLDRGRGYGYTF; DNA: TGCGCCAGCAGCTTAGACAGGGGGCGCGGCTATGGCTACACCTTC
size: .; V: TRBV2; D: .; J: TRBJ1-2; CDR3: CASIGEAGVGGYTF; DNA: TGTGCCAGCATAGGCGAAGCAGGGGTCGGGGGCTACACCTTC
size: .; V: TRBV14; D: .; J: TRBJ1-5; CDR3: CASSPSASNQPQHF; DNA: TGTGCCAGCAGCCCCTCTGCGAGCAATCAGCCCCAGCATTTT
size: .; V: TRBV7-2; D: TRBD2; J: TRBJ2-1; CDR3: CASSLGLLHLAGGYNEQFF; DNA: TGTGCCAGCAGCTTAGGACTACTCCATTTAGCGGGAGGCTACAATGAGCAGTTCTTC
size: .; V: TRBV28; D: TRBD1; J: TRBJ2-7; CDR3: CASSSMDRGTYEQYF; DNA: TGTGCCAGCAGTTCGATGGACAGGGGAACCTACGAGCAGTACTTC
size: .; V: TRBV7-9; D: .; J: TRBJ2-2; CDR3: CASTPPGGNTGELFF; DNA: TGTGCCAGCACCCCCCCGGGTGGCAACACCGGGGAGCTGTTTTTT
size: .; V: TRBV6-1; D: .; J: TRBJ1-2; CDR3: CASSGMNGTNYGYTF; DNA: TGTGCCAGCAGTGGAATGAACGGAACTAACTATGGCTACACCTTC
size: .; V: TRBV19; D: TRBD2; J: TRBJ2-7; CDR3: CASRGDGTSAHEQYF; DNA: TGTGCCAGTAGGGGAGACGGGACTAGCGCCCACGAGCAGTACTTC
size: few; V: TRBV2; D: .; J: TRBJ2-7; CDR3: CASSVLLSLEQYF; DNA: TGTGCCAGCAGTGTCCTCCTATCCTTGGAGCAGTACTTC
size: .; V: TRBV15; D: TRBD1; J: TRBJ2-1; CDR3: CATSGGQGYNEQFF; DNA: TGTGCCACCAGCGGGGGACAGGGGTACAATGAGCAGTTCTTC
size: .; V: TRBV6-5; D: TRBD1; J: TRBJ2-3; CDR3: CASSRDRGITDTQYF; DNA: TGTGCCAGCAGCAGGGACAGGGGGATTACAGATACGCAGTATTTT
size: .; V: TRBV9; D: .; J: TRBJ1-2; CDR3: CASSVQGSNYGYTF; DNA: TGTGCCAGCAGCGTACAGGGTTCTAACTATGGCTACACCTTC
size: once; V: TRBV6-1; D: .; J: TRBJ2-7; CDR3: CASSDLGGYEQYF; DNA: TGTGCCAGCAGTGATCTCGGGGGCTACGAGCAGTACTTC
size: .; V: TRBV5-1; D: .; J: TRBJ2-2; CDR3: CASSLQGGNTGELFF; DNA: TGCGCCAGCAGCTTGCAGGGGGGAAACACCGGGGAGCTGTTTTTT
size: .; V: TRBV4-1; D: .; J: TRBJ2-7; CDR3: CASSQEERGAGGKTYEQYF; DNA: TGCGCCAGCAGCCAAGAAGAACGGGGGGCAGGGGGGAAGACCTACGAGCAGTACTTC
size: .; V: TRBV12-5; D: TRBD1; J: TRBJ1-1; CDR3: CASGTGMSEAFF; DNA: TGTGCTAGCGGGACAGGGATGAGTGAAGCTTTCTTT
size: .; V: TRBV7-3; D: .; J: TRBJ2-1; CDR3: CASSLEMSSYNEQFF; DNA: TGTGCCAGCAGCTTAGAAATGAGCTCCTACAATGAGCAGTTCTTC
size: once; V: TRBV19; D: .; J: TRBJ2-2; CDR3: CASRTGTWDTGELFF; DNA: TGTGCCAGTAGAACCGGGACCTGGGACACCGGGGAGCTGTTTTTT
size: .; V: TRBV5-1; D: TRBD2; J: TRBJ2-4; CDR3: CASSPGLAGGVAKNIQYF; DNA: TGCGCCAGCAGCCCGGGACTAGCGGGAGGGGTAGCCAAAAACATTCAGTACTTC
size: .; V: TRBV10-1; D: .; J: TRBJ1-1; CDR3: CASNGKGDTEAFF; DNA: TGCGCCAGCAACGGGAAGGGAGACACTGAAGCTTTCTTT
size: .; V: TRBV6-1; D: .; J: TRBJ1-2; CDR3: CASSWTDLYGYTF; DNA: TGTGCCAGCAGTTGGACAGACCTCTATGGCTACACCTTC
size: few; V: TRBV10-3; D: .; J: TRBJ1-3; CDR3: CAISDGLQGNTIYF; DNA: TGTGCCATCAGTGATGGGCTCCAGGGAAACACCATATATTTT
size: .; V: TRBV7-8; D: .; J: TRBJ2-3; CDR3: CASSLVLQGGTDTQYF; DNA: TGTGCCAGCAGCTTAGTGTTGCAGGGTGGCACAGATACGCAGTATTTT
size: few; V: TRBV5-4; D: TRBD1; J: TRBJ1-3; CDR3: CASSFGTGIAGNTIYF; DNA: TGTGCCAGCAGCTTCGGGACAGGTATCGCTGGAAACACCATATATTTT